A selection of T cell receptor beta chains follows, all from one sample in a study of blood T cells in healthy people across ages. TCRdb itself ran the 5' RACE reads through MiXCR, one entry per CDR3 protein. The table has about 930,000 distinct CDR3 sequences, almost 30% seen once. The same sample was also used in a study of T cells of mothers and their children.

Input material: blood. The source of these receptors is a woman aged 40 to 50 in good health. CDR3s include the opening cysteine and the closing phenylalanine or tryptophan. The D gene is left open where the match is weak. Rows may omit the clone size; those that give it use once, few, many or a size class.

abundance	v_gene	j_gene	d_gene	CDR3aa	CDR3nt
NA	TRBV20-1	TRBJ2-3	NA	CSARDLGGPRDTQYF	TGCAGTGCTAGAGATCTCGGGGGGCCAAGAGATACGCAGTATTTT
many	TRBV6-5	TRBJ2-1	TRBD2	CASSSRTSGASYYNEQFF	TGTGCCAGCAGTTCGAGGACTAGCGGGGCTTCCTACTACAATGAGCAGTTCTTC
NA	TRBV18	TRBJ2-7	NA	CASSPQGNEQYF	TGTGCCAGCTCACCGCAGGGGAACGAGCAGTACTTC
few	TRBV29-1	TRBJ2-7	TRBD1	CSVEEGTGYNEQYF	TGCAGCGTTGAAGAAGGGACAGGTTACAATGAGCAGTACTTC
few	TRBV9	TRBJ2-1	NA	CASSVGGNNEQFF	TGTGCCAGCAGCGTAGGGGGAAACAATGAGCAGTTCTTC
NA	TRBV27	TRBJ1-1	NA	CASSPRVRLPEAFF	TGTGCCAGCAGTCCCAGGGTACGACTGCCCGAAGCTTTCTTT
NA	TRBV12-3/TRBV12-4	TRBJ2-1	NA	CASSKKDNEQFF	TGTGCCAGCAGCAAAAAGGACAATGAGCAGTTCTTC
NA	TRBV12-3/TRBV12-4	TRBJ2-3	NA	CARVSTDTQYF	TGTGCCAGAGTGAGCACAGATACGCAGTATTTT
few	TRBV7-8	TRBJ2-2	TRBD2	CASRGFLAGGNTGELFF	TGTGCCAGCAGGGGATTCCTAGCGGGGGGAAACACCGGGGAGCTGTTTTTT
few	TRBV7-3	TRBJ1-1	NA	CASSKEGSLVNTEAFF	TGTGCCAGCAGCAAGGAGGGGTCTCTCGTGAACACTGAAGCTTTCTTT
NA	TRBV27	TRBJ2-3	TRBD1	CASSLSTGGFLDTQYF	TGTGCCAGCAGTTTATCGACAGGGGGCTTTCTGGATACGCAGTATTTT
few	TRBV2	TRBJ2-4	NA	CASRAHSTKNIQYF	TGTGCCAGCAGGGCCCATAGTACTAAGAACATTCAGTACTTC
few	TRBV24-1	TRBJ2-7	TRBD1	CATSEEPGQGTNEQYF	TGTGCCACCAGTGAGGAACCGGGACAGGGGACTAACGAGCAGTACTTC
NA	TRBV28	TRBJ2-6	TRBD1	CASSLRGRGANVLTF	TGTGCCAGCAGTTTAAGGGGGCGGGGGGCCAACGTCCTGACTTTC
NA	TRBV9	TRBJ2-1	TRBD2	CASSVAVSGGHNEQFF	TGTGCCAGCAGCGTAGCCGTTAGCGGGGGCCACAATGAGCAGTTCTTC
many	TRBV7-2	TRBJ1-1	NA	CASSSGARVGNTEAFF	TGTGCCAGCAGCTCGGGGGCCAGGGTAGGGAACACTGAAGCTTTCTTT
NA	TRBV14	TRBJ1-2	TRBD1	CVSSHRQGLNYGYTF	TGTGTCAGCAGCCACCGACAGGGGCTTAACTATGGCTACACCTTC
many	TRBV5-1	TRBJ2-1	NA	CASNPAWSTNEQFF	TGCGCCAGCAATCCAGCTTGGTCTACGAATGAGCAGTTCTTC
NA	TRBV7-3	TRBJ2-1	TRBD2	CTSSLAVAGGRSGEQFF	TGTACCAGCAGCTTAGCGGTAGCGGGGGGGCGGAGTGGTGAGCAGTTCTTC
once	TRBV7-9	TRBJ2-1	TRBD1	CASRPPGTAYNEQFF	TGTGCCAGCAGGCCTCCCGGGACAGCCTACAATGAGCAGTTCTTC
NA	TRBV5-6	TRBJ2-7	NA	CASSLLRSTYEQYF	TGTGCCAGCAGCTTGTTACGGTCGACCTACGAGCAGTACTTC
many	TRBV20-1	TRBJ2-3	TRBD2	CSATPLAGGRDTQYF	TGCAGTGCTACGCCACTAGCGGGGGGGCGGGATACGCAGTATTTT
NA	TRBV7-9	TRBJ2-3	NA	CASTPRQASTDTQYF	TGTGCCAGCACCCCCAGACAGGCTAGCACAGATACGCAGTATTTT
NA	TRBV20-1	TRBJ1-5	TRBD1	CSPIPPRGLYQPQHF	TGCAGTCCCATTCCGCCAAGGGGGCTGTATCAGCCCCAGCATTTT
NA	TRBV11-2	TRBJ2-7	NA	CASSANTKGGARGSYEQYF	TGTGCCAGCAGCGCGAATACTAAGGGGGGGGCAAGAGGGTCGTACGAGCAGTACTTC
few	TRBV7-9	TRBJ2-5	TRBD2	CAGSLSGGLQETQYF	TGTGCCGGCAGCTTAAGCGGGGGGCTTCAAGAAACCCAGTACTTC
many	TRBV7-6	TRBJ2-5	NA	CASSFLQYF	TGTGCCAGCAGTTTTTTGCAGTACTTC
NA	TRBV5-7	TRBJ2-4	NA	CASSLNGENIQYF	TGTGCCAGCAGCTTGAACGGCGAAAACATTCAGTACTTC
few	TRBV14	TRBJ1-2	TRBD1	CASSLKNRGDLYGYTF	TGTGCCAGCAGCCTAAAGAACAGGGGGGACCTCTATGGCTACACCTTC
many	TRBV6-4	TRBJ2-1	TRBD2	CASSALAGEYNEQFF	TGTGCCAGCAGTGCACTAGCGGGGGAGTACAATGAGCAGTTCTTC